This paragraph covers one T cell receptor (beta chain) sequence. The sample belongs to a study of T cell responses to AZD1222 COVID-19 vaccine. Data came from immunoSEQ multiplex PCR; TCRdb stores just in-frame clones and leaves some out. The sample yields some 190,000 clones, nearly 95% seen once. Trimming pared 6 bases from V and 4 bases from J, leaving 12 bases between. This CDR3 spans 13 amino acids. V gene TRBV12-3 or TRBV12-4 combines with J gene TRBJ1-2; TRBD1 might be the D (6 bases). This material consisted of peripheral blood, taken 28 days after the second AZD1222 dose. The clonotype originates from an adult who received the AZD1222 COVID-19 vaccine. This CDR3 reads CASSRMGAYGYTF. As DNA, the CDR3 is TGTGCCAGCAGCCGAATGGGGGCCTATGGCTACACCTTC.